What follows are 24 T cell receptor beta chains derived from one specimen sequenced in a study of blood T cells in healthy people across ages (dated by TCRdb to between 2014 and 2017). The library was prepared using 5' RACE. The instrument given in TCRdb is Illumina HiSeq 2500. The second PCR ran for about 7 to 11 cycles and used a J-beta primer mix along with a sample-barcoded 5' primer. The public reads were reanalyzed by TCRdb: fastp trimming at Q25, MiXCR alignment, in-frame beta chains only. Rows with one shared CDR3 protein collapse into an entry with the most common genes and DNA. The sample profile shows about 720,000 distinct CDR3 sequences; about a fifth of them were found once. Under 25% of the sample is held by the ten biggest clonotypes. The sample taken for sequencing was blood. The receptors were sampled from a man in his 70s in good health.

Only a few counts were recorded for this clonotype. The CDR3 nucleotides are TGTGCCAGCATTGAGGGGGGCACAGATACGCAGTATTTT. Amino acids: CASIEGGTDTQYF. V usage is TRBV11-2 and J usage is TRBJ2-3; possibly TRBD1 for D (6 bases). V was shortened by 7 bases and J by 1 base, with 9 bases between the two germline ends. Germline-derived CDR1 and CDR2 are SGHAT and FQNNGV. The CDR3 loop spans 13 amino acids.

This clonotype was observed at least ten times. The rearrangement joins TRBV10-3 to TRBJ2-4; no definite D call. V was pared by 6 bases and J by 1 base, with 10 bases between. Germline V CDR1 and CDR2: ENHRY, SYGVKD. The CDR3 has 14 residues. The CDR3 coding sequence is TGTGCCATCAGCAGCCAAGGGGCCAAAAACATTCAGTACTTC. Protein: CAISSQGAKNIQYF.

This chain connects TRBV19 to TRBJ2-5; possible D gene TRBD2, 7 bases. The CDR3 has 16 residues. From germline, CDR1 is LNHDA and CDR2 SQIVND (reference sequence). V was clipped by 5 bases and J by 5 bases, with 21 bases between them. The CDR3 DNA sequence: TGTGCCAGTAGTCCTGGGGGGGCAGTCTCACGCGAGACCCAGTACTTC. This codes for CASSPGGAVSRETQYF.

For the CDR3, the DNA is TGCGCCAGCAGCCAAGCTAGCGGGAGCTCCTACAATGAGCAGTTCTTC. Translated: CASSQASGSSYNEQFF. The chain recombines TRBV5-1 with TRBJ2-1; 10 nucleotides agree with TRBD2. V was pared by 4 bases and J by 0 bases, with 4 bases of the junction left unmatched. From germline, CDR1 is SGHRS and CDR2 YFSETQ. There are 16 residues in the CDR3.

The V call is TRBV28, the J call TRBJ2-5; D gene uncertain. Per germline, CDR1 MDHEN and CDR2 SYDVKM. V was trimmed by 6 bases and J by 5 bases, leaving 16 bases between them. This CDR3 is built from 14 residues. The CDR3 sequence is CASSQRHWQETQYF. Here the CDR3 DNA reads TGTGCCAGCAGCCAACGGCATTGGCAGGAGACCCAGTACTTC. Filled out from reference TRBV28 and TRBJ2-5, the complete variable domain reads DVKVTQSSRYLVKRTGEKVFLECVQDMDHENMFWYRQDPGLGLRLIYFSYDVKMKEKGDIPEGYSVSREKKERFSLILESASTNQTSMYLCASSQRHWQETQYFGPGTRLLVL.

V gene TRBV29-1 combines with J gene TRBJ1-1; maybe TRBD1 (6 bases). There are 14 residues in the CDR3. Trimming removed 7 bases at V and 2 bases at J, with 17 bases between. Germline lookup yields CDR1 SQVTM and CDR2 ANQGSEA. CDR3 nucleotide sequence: TGCAGCGCCCTAGGTAGGGGGGGAAACACTGAAGCTTTCTTT. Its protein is CSALGRGGNTEAFF.

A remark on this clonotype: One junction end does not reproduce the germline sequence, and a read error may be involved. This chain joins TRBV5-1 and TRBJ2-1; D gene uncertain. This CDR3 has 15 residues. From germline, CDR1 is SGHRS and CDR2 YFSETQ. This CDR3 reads CASSLVQPEYNEQFF. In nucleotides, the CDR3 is TGCGCCAGCAGTTTGGTCCAGCCGGAATACAATGAGCAGTTCTTC.

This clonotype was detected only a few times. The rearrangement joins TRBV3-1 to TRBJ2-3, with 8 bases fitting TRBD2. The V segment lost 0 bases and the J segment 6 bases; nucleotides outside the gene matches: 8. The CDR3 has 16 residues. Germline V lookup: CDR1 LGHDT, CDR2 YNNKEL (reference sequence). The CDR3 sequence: CASSQDRGGAFDTQYF. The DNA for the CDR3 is TGTGCCAGCAGCCAAGATCGGGGGGGGGCCTTTGATACGCAGTATTTT.

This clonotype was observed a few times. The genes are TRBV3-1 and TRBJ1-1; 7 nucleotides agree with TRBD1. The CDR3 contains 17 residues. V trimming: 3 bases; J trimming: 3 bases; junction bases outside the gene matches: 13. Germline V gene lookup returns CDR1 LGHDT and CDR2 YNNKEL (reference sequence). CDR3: CASSQVYRGGKDTEAFF. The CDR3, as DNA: TGTGCCAGCAGCCAGGTATACAGGGGAGGGAAGGACACTGAAGCTTTCTTT.

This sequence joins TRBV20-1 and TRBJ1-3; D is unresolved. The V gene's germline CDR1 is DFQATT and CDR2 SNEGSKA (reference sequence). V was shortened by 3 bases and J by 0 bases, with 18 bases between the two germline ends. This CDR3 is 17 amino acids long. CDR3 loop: CSASNAGVGGSGNTIYF. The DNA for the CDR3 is TGCAGTGCTAGTAACGCTGGTGTGGGAGGCTCTGGAAACACCATATATTTT.

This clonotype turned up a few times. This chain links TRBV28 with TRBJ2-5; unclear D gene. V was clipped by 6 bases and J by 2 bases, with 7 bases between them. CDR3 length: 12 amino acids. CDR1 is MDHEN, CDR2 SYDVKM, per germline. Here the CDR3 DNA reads TGTGCCAGCAGCATGGGGCAAGAGACCCAGTACTTC. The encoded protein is CASSMGQETQYF.

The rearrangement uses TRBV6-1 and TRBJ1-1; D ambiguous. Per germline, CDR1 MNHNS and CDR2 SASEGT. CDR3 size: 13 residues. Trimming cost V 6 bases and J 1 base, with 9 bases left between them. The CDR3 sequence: CASSGIGNTEAFF. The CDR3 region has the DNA TGTGCCAGCAGCGGAATAGGGAACACTGAAGCTTTCTTT.

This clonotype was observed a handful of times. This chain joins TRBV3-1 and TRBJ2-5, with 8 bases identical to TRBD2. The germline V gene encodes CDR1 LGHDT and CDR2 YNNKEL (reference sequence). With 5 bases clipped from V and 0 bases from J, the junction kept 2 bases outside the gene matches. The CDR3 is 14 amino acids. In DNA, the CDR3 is TGTGCCAGCAGCTCACTAGCGGACCAAGAGACCCAGTACTTC. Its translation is CASSSLADQETQYF.

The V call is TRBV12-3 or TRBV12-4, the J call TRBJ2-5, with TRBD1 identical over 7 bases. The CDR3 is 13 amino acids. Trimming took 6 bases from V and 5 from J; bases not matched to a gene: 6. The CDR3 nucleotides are TGTGCCAGCAGACTCGACAGGGTCGAGACCCAGTACTTC. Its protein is CASRLDRVETQYF.

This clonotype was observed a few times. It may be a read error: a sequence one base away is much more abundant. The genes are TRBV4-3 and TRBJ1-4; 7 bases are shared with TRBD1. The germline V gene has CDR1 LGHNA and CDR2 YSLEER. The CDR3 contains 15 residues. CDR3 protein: CTSSPDRAANEKLFF. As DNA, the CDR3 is TGCACCAGCAGCCCCGACAGGGCGGCTAATGAAAAACTGTTTTTT.

The CDR3 region has the DNA TGTGCCAGCAGCGTAGGAACTAGCGGGAGCGCAGATACGCAGTATTTT. Its translation is CASSVGTSGSADTQYF. This chain uses TRBV9 with TRBJ2-3; the match to TRBD2 covers 11 bases. The germline V gene has CDR1 SGDLS and CDR2 YYNGEE. V shed 0 bases, J shed 4 bases, and the junction held 4 bases outside the gene matches. This CDR3 has 16 amino acids.

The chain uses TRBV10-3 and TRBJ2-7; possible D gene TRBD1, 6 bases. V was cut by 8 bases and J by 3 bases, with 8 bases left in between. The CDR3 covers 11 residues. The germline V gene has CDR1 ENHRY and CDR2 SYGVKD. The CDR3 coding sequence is TGTGCCATCGCGACAGGCTACGAGCAGTACTTC. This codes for CAIATGYEQYF.

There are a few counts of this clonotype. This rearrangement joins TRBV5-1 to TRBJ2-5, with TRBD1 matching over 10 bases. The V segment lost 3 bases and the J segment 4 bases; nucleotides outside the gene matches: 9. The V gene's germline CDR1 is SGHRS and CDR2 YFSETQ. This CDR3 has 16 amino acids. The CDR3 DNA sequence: TGCGCCAGCAGCTCGACTAAAAGGACAGGGGGAGAGACCCAGTACTTC. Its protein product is CASSSTKRTGGETQYF.

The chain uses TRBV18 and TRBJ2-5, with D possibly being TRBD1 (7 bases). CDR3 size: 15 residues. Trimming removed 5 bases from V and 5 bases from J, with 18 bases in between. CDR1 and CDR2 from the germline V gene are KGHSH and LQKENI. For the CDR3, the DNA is TGTGCCAGCTCAACACAGGGGTCCCGGGAGGAGACCCAGTACTTC. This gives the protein CASSTQGSREETQYF.

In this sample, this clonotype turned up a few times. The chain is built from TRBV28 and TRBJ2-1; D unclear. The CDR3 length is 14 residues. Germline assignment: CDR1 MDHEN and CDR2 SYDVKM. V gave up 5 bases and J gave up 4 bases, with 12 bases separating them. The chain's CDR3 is CASSIPTRYNEQFF. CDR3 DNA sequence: TGTGCCAGCAGTATCCCGACTCGATACAATGAGCAGTTCTTC.

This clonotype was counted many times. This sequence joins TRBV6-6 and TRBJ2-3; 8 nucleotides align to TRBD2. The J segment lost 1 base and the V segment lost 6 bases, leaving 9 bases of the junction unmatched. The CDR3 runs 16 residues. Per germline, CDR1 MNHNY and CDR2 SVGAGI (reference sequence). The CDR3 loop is CASSRSGGPRTDTQYF. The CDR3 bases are TGTGCCAGCAGCAGAAGCGGGGGCCCCCGCACAGATACGCAGTATTTT.

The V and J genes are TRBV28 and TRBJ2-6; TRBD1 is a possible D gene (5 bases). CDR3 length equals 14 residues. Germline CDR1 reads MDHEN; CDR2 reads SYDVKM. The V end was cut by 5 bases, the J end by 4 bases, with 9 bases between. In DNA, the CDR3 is TGTGCCAGCAGTCTCAGGGAAGGGGCCAACGTCCTGACTTTC. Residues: CASSLREGANVLTF.

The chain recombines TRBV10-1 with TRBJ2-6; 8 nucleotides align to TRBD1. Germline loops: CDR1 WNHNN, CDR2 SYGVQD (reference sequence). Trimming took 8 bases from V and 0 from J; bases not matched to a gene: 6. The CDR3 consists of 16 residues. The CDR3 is CASGWTGSSGANVLTF. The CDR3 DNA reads TGCGCCAGCGGATGGACAGGGAGCTCTGGGGCCAACGTCCTGACTTTC.

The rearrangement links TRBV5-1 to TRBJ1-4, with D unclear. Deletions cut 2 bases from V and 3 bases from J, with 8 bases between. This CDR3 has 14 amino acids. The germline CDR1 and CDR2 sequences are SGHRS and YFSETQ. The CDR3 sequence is CASSFAPPNEKLFF. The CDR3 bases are TGCGCCAGCAGCTTTGCGCCTCCTAATGAAAAACTGTTTTTT.